The 23 T cell receptor beta chains in this list originate from one sample, sequenced in a study of OX40 agonist ivuxolimab in advanced cancers. Produced via immunoSEQ multiplex PCR; TCRdb's table is partial and in-frame only. This table holds 81,000 or so clones, more than 80% found once. This specimen consisted of CD4+ or CD8+ T cells sorted from blood, obtained in a trial of the OX40 agonist ivuxolimab. These receptors all come from an adult with an advanced solid tumor such as melanoma, head and neck, liver or kidney cancer.

The chain employs TRBV30 and TRBJ1-1, with unresolved D. This CDR3 comprises 13 residues. CDR1 is GTSNPN, CDR2 SVGIG, per germline (reference sequence). Trimming shortened V by 2 bases and J by 6 bases, and 13 bases separated the two germline ends. The chain's CDR3 is CAWSHGGFSEAFF. DNA for the CDR3: TGTGCCTGGAGTCACGGAGGGTTCTCTGAAGCTTTCTTT.

The CDR3 nucleotides are TGTGCCAGCAGCTTAGTGGCAGATACGCAGTATTTT. Translation: CASSLVADTQYF. V is TRBV7-9 and J is TRBJ2-3; D remains unclear. Trimming took 1 base from V and 4 from J, leaving 3 bases between them. The CDR3 is made up of 12 amino acids. The germline CDR1 and CDR2 sequences are SEHNR and FQNEAQ (reference sequence). Variable domain in full (rest from reference TRBV7-9 and TRBJ2-3): DTGVSQNPRHKITKRGQNVTFRCDPISEHNRLYWYRQTLGQGPEFLTYFQNEAQLEKSRLLSDRFSAERPKGSFSTLEIQRTEQGDSAMYLCASSLVADTQYFGPGTRLTVL.

J is TRBJ1-6 and V is TRBV30, with D hard to call. Germline lookup yields CDR1 GTSNPN and CDR2 SVGIG (reference sequence). Trimming stripped 1 base from V and 4 bases from J, with 11 bases between. CDR3 length equals 15 residues. The DNA for the CDR3 is TGTGCCTGGAGTGGGGAAAATATTTATAATTCACCCCTCCACTTT. Translated, it gives CAWSGENIYNSPLHF.

The chain couples TRBV5-1 to TRBJ1-1; unclear D gene. The CDR3 is 12 amino acids. Germline CDR1 SGHRS, CDR2 YFSETQ. V lost 4 bases and J 4 bases, leaving 8 bases between the germline ends. DNA for the CDR3: TGCGCCAGCAGCCCGGAGGGCACTGAAGCTTTCTTT. Its protein product is CASSPEGTEAFF.

The CDR3 sequence: CASSLGAAGGLRQPQHF. CDR3 bases: TGTGCCAGCAGCTTAGGAGCGGCAGGTGGGTTACGTCAGCCCCAGCATTTT. The V and J genes are TRBV7-8 and TRBJ1-5; D unclear. CDR3 length equals 17 residues. The germline V gene has CDR1 SGHVS and CDR2 FQNEAQ. Trimming took off 1 base at V and 6 bases at J, with 19 bases between the two ends.

The genes are TRBV4-3 and TRBJ2-1; D unresolved. Germline CDR1 and CDR2: LGHNA and YSLEER. The CDR3 loop spans 13 amino acids. Trimming took off 1 base at V and 8 bases at J, with 9 bases between the two ends. CDR3: CASSQAGRHEQFF. CDR3 coding DNA: TGCGCCAGCAGCCAAGCCGGCCGGCATGAGCAGTTCTTC.

This sequence joins TRBV27 and TRBJ2-7, with 8 positions matching TRBD1. Germline assignment: CDR1 MNHEY and CDR2 SMNVEV (reference sequence). The CDR3 sequence is 15 residues long. Trimming at V came to 2 bases and at J to 0 bases, leaving 3 bases not matched to a gene. The CDR3 here is CASSLGTGTSYEQYF. CDR3 DNA sequence: TGTGCCAGCAGTTTAGGGACAGGTACCTCCTACGAGCAGTACTTC.

The chain combines TRBV6-1 with TRBJ2-7; D is unclear. This CDR3 has 13 amino acids. The V end lost 5 bases, the J end lost 5 bases, and 13 bases lay between the germline ends. Germline V CDR1 and CDR2: MNHNS, SASEGT. The CDR3 DNA reads TGTGCCAGCAGTTGGGGTTTGGGAAACGAGCAGTACTTC. It codes for CASSWGLGNEQYF.

J is TRBJ1-5 and V is TRBV27; unclear D gene. The CDR3 contains 13 residues. Germline V lookup: CDR1 MNHEY, CDR2 SMNVEV (reference sequence). Trimming stripped 2 bases from V and 3 bases from J, with 5 bases between. CDR3 sequence (DNA): TGTGCCAGCAGTTTAGACAACAATCAGCCCCAGCATTTT. Amino acids: CASSLDNNQPQHF.

The CDR3 reads CASSQDKKLAVKEQFF. For the CDR3, the DNA is TGCGCCAGCAGCCAAGATAAGAAACTCGCCGTCAAGGAGCAGTTCTTC. The gene calls are TRBV4-1 and TRBJ2-1, with D uncertain. Trimming removed 0 bases from V and 10 bases from J, with 19 bases in between. Per germline, CDR1 MGHRA and CDR2 YSYEKL. This CDR3 has 16 residues.

The chain uses TRBV4-2 and TRBJ1-1, with D possibly matching TRBD1 (5 bases). Germline CDR1 reads LGHNA; CDR2 reads YNFKEQ. Trimming left V 3 bases short and J 1 base short, with 12 bases between. The CDR3 runs 15 residues. The DNA of the CDR3 is TGTGCCAGCAGCCAGGGGGACGGATGGAACACTGAAGCTTTCTTT. This sequence encodes CASSQGDGWNTEAFF.

CDR3 nucleotide sequence: TGTGCCAGCAGCAATTTCTACGAGCAGTACTTC. Its translation: CASSNFYEQYF. The chain couples TRBV28 to TRBJ2-7, with D uncertain. Germline V gene sequence: CDR1 MDHEN, CDR2 SYDVKM. The CDR3 covers 11 residues. The ends were cut back, 6 bases at V and 3 bases at J, with 6 bases in the middle.

The chain joins TRBV6-6 to TRBJ2-3, with a tentative D call TRBD2 (6 bases). Germline CDR1 reads MNHNY; CDR2 reads SVGAGI (reference sequence). This CDR3 comprises 16 residues. V dropped 6 bases and J dropped 3 bases, with 19 bases sitting between them. The CDR3 nucleotides read TGTGCCAGCAGACCGGCTAGCGTCCCCACAACAGATACGCAGTATTTT. Its translation: CASRPASVPTTDTQYF.

The V call is TRBV18, the J call TRBJ1-5; D might be TRBD1 (5 bases). The germline CDR1 and CDR2 sequences are KGHSH and LQKENI. Trimming took off 2 bases at V and 4 bases at J, with 24 bases between the two ends. The CDR3 is made up of 19 amino acids. The CDR3 loop reads CASSPVGGDSQGVNQPQHF. CDR3 in DNA: TGTGCCAGCTCACCAGTCGGGGGGGACTCACAAGGTGTGAATCAGCCCCAGCATTTT.

This sequence joins TRBV13 and TRBJ1-2; perhaps TRBD1 as D (5 bases). The CDR3 spans 16 residues. V was pared by 0 bases and J by 1 base, with 12 bases between. Germline CDR1 PRHDT, CDR2 FYEKMQ (reference sequence). CDR3 nucleotide sequence: TGTGCCAGCAGCTTAGGGGGGCTCCCCCGTAACTATGGCTACACCTTC. This encodes CASSLGGLPRNYGYTF. Looking up the rest from reference TRBV13 and TRBJ1-2 gives the full variable domain: AAGVIQSPRHLIKEKRETATLKCYPIPRHDTVYWYQQGPGQDPQFLISFYEKMQSDKGSIPDRFSAQQFSDYHSELNMSSLELGDSALYFCASSLGGLPRNYGYTFGSGTRLTVV.

V gene TRBV4-2 combines with J gene TRBJ1-5, with TRBD1 identical over 7 bases. V dropped 3 bases and J dropped 3; count of bases not matched to a gene: 11. The CDR3 has 17 amino acids. CDR1 is LGHNA and CDR2 is YNFKEQ in the germline V gene. CDR3 region: CASSQLIRGSVNQPQHF. The DNA of the CDR3 is TGTGCCAGCAGCCAGTTAATCAGGGGGTCAGTCAATCAGCCCCAGCATTTT.

The V and J genes are TRBV7-9 and TRBJ1-1; the D is unclear. The CDR3 is made up of 11 amino acids. Germline CDR1 SEHNR, CDR2 FQNEAQ (reference sequence). Deletions cut 4 bases from V and 2 bases from J, with 2 bases between. The DNA of the CDR3 is TGTGCCAGCAGCTCCAACACTGAAGCTTTCTTT. This sequence encodes CASSSNTEAFF.

The chain is built from TRBV11-2 and TRBJ2-1, with TRBD1 as a possible D gene (5 bases). The V and J ends lost 2 bases and 12 bases respectively, with 14 bases between them. CDR1 SGHAT and CDR2 FQNNGV come from the germline V gene. The CDR3 has 13 amino acids. The CDR3 sequence: CASSLIQGSSQFF. The CDR3 DNA is TGTGCCAGCAGCTTAATTCAGGGATCCTCGCAGTTCTTC.

This rearrangement joins TRBV6-5 to TRBJ2-3, with 7 positions matching TRBD2. The CDR3 loop spans 15 amino acids. Looked up from germline, CDR1 is MNHEY and CDR2 is SVGAGI. The J segment lost 0 bases and the V segment lost 6 bases, leaving 6 bases of the junction unmatched. The CDR3 sequence: CASSVSGESTDTQYF. The CDR3 DNA reads TGTGCCAGCAGCGTAAGCGGGGAAAGCACAGATACGCAGTATTTT.

The chain joins TRBV29-1 to TRBJ1-4, with a tentative D call TRBD1 (6 bases). CDR3 length: 14 amino acids. CDR1 is SQVTM, CDR2 ANQGSEA, per germline. V lost 4 bases and J lost 3, with 12 bases in between. The CDR3 here is CSVAGGPANEKLFF. CDR3 sequence (DNA): TGCAGCGTTGCGGGGGGGCCTGCTAATGAAAAACTGTTTTTT.

The chain uses TRBV11-3 and TRBJ1-1; TRBD1 matches at 9 bases. V was clipped by 3 bases and J by 4 bases; unmatched bases: 15. Germline CDR1 is SGHNT and CDR2 is YENEEA. The CDR3 sequence is 18 residues long. CDR3: CASSLGELQGALGTEAFF. Written as DNA, the CDR3 is TGTGCCAGCAGCTTGGGGGAATTACAGGGGGCGTTGGGCACTGAAGCTTTCTTT.

CDR3 sequence (DNA): TGTGCCAGCAGTTCGACAGGGGTCGTTGATGGCTACACCTTC. Its protein product is CASSSTGVVDGYTF. The chain is built from TRBV6-1 and TRBJ1-2; TRBD1 aligns across 8 bases. The CDR3 covers 14 residues. V was clipped by 5 bases and J by 6 bases; unmatched bases: 8. CDR1 MNHNS and CDR2 SASEGT come from the germline V gene.

The chain combines TRBV28 with TRBJ1-3, with 8 bases identical to TRBD1. Germline CDR1 is MDHEN and CDR2 is SYDVKM. Unmatched junction bases numbered 3, after V lost 6 bases and J lost 5 bases. This CDR3 spans 13 amino acids. The CDR3 is CASSDRGRNTIYF. CDR3 nucleotide sequence: TGTGCCAGCAGCGACAGGGGAAGAAACACCATATATTTT.